A single sample is the source of the 29 T cell receptor beta chains below, sequenced in a study of blood T cell repertoires in COVID-19. Here immunoSEQ multiplex PCR was the method, and the copy in TCRdb shows in-frame clones only, minus some. The data hold about 70,000 clones, with more than 65% observed a single time. Sequencing was done on a sample of peripheral blood. These receptors were collected from a woman in her 70s with acute or convalescent COVID-19.

The J gene is TRBJ2-6, the V gene TRBV27, with 10 bases fitting TRBD1. Germline CDR1 reads MNHEY; CDR2 reads SMNVEV (reference sequence). This CDR3 has 19 residues. V trimming: 7 bases; J trimming: 2 bases; junction bases outside the gene matches: 14. Here the CDR3 reads CASTSVVTGGIAGANVLTF. The CDR3 region has the DNA TGTGCCAGCACTTCGGTGGTGACAGGGGGCATAGCTGGGGCCAACGTCCTGACTTTC.

The V gene is TRBV4-3, the J gene TRBJ1-3; TRBD1 might be the D (5 bases). CDR3 length: 16 amino acids. The germline V gene has CDR1 LGHNA and CDR2 YSLEER. V gave up 0 bases and J gave up 2 bases, with 11 bases separating them. CDR3 sequence (DNA): TGCGCCAGCAGCCAAGATAAGCCGGGGGCTGGAAACACCATATATTTT. This encodes CASSQDKPGAGNTIYF.

This chain joins TRBV28 and TRBJ2-1; tentative D call: TRBD1 (6 bases). The CDR3 runs to 13 residues. CDR1 and CDR2 from the germline V gene are MDHEN and SYDVKM. V shed 6 bases and J shed 10 bases, with 16 bases lying between them. The DNA of the CDR3 is TGTGCCAGCAGGAAATCCGAGACAGGAGAGCAGTTCTTC. Amino acids: CASRKSETGEQFF.

V gene TRBV10-3 combines with J gene TRBJ2-1; a possible D gene is TRBD2 (6 bases). From germline, CDR1 is ENHRY and CDR2 SYGVKD. This CDR3 is built from 15 residues. Between the trimmed V and J ends, which lost 3 bases and 7 bases, there was a span of 16 bases. The CDR3 here is CAISEGVLASNEQFF. The CDR3 DNA reads as TGTGCCATCAGTGAAGGTGTACTAGCTAGTAATGAGCAGTTCTTC.

The V gene is TRBV6-2 or TRBV6-3, the J gene TRBJ2-5; 7 bases fit TRBD1. Germline trimming cut 6 bases from V and 5 bases from J; bases unmatched to any gene: 9. CDR3 length equals 14 residues. Germline CDR1 reads MNHEY; CDR2 reads SVGEGT. CDR3 sequence (DNA): TGTGCCAGCAGCCCGGGACAGCTCACGGAGACCCAGTACTTC. Protein sequence: CASSPGQLTETQYF.

DNA for the CDR3: TGTGCCAGCAACAAAGGACAGCCTCTTACCTCTGGAAACACCATATATTTT. Its protein product is CASNKGQPLTSGNTIYF. The chain uses TRBV7-9 and TRBJ1-3; possibly TRBD1 for D (6 bases). The germline V gene has CDR1 SEHNR and CDR2 FQNEAQ (reference sequence). CDR3 length equals 17 residues. V was shortened by 7 bases and J by 0 bases, with 19 bases between the two germline ends.

This clone was seen a handful of times. This chain uses TRBV19 with TRBJ1-2; no clear D gene. CDR1 and CDR2 from the germline V gene are LNHDA and SQIVND (reference sequence). The V end was cut by 7 bases, the J end by 2 bases, with 14 bases between. This CDR3 comprises 14 residues. The CDR3 DNA reads as TGTGCCAGTAAATTGCAGGAAGGAAACTATGGCTACACCTTC. The encoded protein is CASKLQEGNYGYTF.

This chain links TRBV30 with TRBJ2-1, with 7 positions matching TRBD2. The CDR3 sequence is 15 residues long. Germline lookup yields CDR1 GTSNPN and CDR2 SVGIG (reference sequence). The trim removed 1 base at V and 0 bases at J, leaving 3 bases unmatched. This chain's CDR3 is CAWSDGGGSYNEQFF. The CDR3 nucleotides read TGTGCCTGGAGTGATGGGGGGGGCTCCTACAATGAGCAGTTCTTC. Together with reference TRBV30 and TRBJ2-1, the CDR3 gives the full variable domain: SQTIHQWPATLVQPVGSPLSLECTVEGTSNPNLYWYRQAAGRGLQLLFYSVGIGQISSEVPQNLSASRPQDRQFILSSKKLLLSDSGFYLCAWSDGGGSYNEQFFGPGTRLTVL.

V is TRBV2 and J is TRBJ2-5, with D possibly matching TRBD1 (5 bases). Germline CDR1 and CDR2: SNHLY and FYNNEI. With 5 bases removed from V and 3 bases from J, the gap between germline ends came to 10 bases. CDR3 length equals 13 residues. The CDR3 protein is CASSKEQEETQYF. The CDR3 coding sequence is TGTGCCAGCAGTAAAGAACAGGAAGAGACCCAGTACTTC.

The CDR3 DNA is TGTGCCAGCAGCTTATTTCCCCCGGAGCGAAGCGGGGAGCTGTTTTTT. It translates to CASSLFPPERSGELFF. The chain recombines TRBV7-9 with TRBJ2-2, with D unclear. This CDR3 spans 16 amino acids. Germline assignment: CDR1 SEHNR and CDR2 FQNEAQ (reference sequence). The germline V and J ends were trimmed by 2 bases and 7 bases, with 17 bases remaining between them.

The chain joins TRBV10-3 to TRBJ2-1; D not resolved. Germline-derived CDR1 and CDR2 are ENHRY and SYGVKD. The CDR3 contains 15 residues. Trimming pared 10 bases from V and 1 base from J, leaving 17 bases between. CDR3 bases: TGTGCCACTCTCCCTCGGCTCGGGTCCTACAATGAGCAGTTCTTC. This codes for CATLPRLGSYNEQFF.

This chain uses TRBV19 with TRBJ2-1; the D gene is possibly TRBD1 (6 bases). The CDR3 is made up of 16 amino acids. V lost 7 bases and J 4 bases, leaving 20 bases between the germline ends. Germline values: CDR1 LNHDA, CDR2 SQIVND (reference sequence). The CDR3 loop is CASTDPGTRRYNEQFF. The CDR3 DNA is TGTGCCAGTACCGACCCCGGGACACGGCGATACAATGAGCAGTTCTTC.

V is TRBV7-2 and J is TRBJ1-2; TRBD1 is a possible D gene (6 bases). The V and J ends lost 0 bases and 4 bases respectively, with 12 bases between them. There are 15 residues in the CDR3. Per the germline V gene, CDR1 is SGHTA and CDR2 is FQGNSA. DNA for the CDR3: TGTGCCAGCAGCTTAGCGCTACAGGGAACCTATGGCTACACCTTC. Translation gives CASSLALQGTYGYTF.

V is TRBV6-5 and J is TRBJ2-1; D is perhaps TRBD1 (6 bases). The CDR3 loop spans 13 amino acids. Trimming took off 4 bases at V and 7 bases at J, with 11 bases between the two ends. Germline lookup yields CDR1 MNHEY and CDR2 SVGAGI. The DNA of the CDR3 is TGTGCCAGCAGTTTATACAGGGATAATGAGCAGTTCTTC. Translated, it gives CASSLYRDNEQFF.

CDR3 protein: CAWQTGALETQYF. The CDR3, as DNA: TGTGCCTGGCAGACAGGGGCCCTGGAGACCCAGTACTTC. V gene TRBV30 combines with J gene TRBJ2-5, with 8 bases fitting TRBD1. The CDR3 extends over 13 amino acids. Germline V lookup: CDR1 GTSNPN, CDR2 SVGIG (reference sequence). Trimming cost V 5 bases and J 5 bases; bases outside gene matches: 7.

The chain is built from TRBV19 and TRBJ1-4; maybe TRBD1 (6 bases). The CDR3 is 15 residues long. V shed 7 bases and J shed 7 bases, with 19 bases lying between them. Germline V gene data show CDR1 as LNHDA and CDR2 as SQIVND (reference sequence). The CDR3 sequence is CASKRGTGWGEKLFF. The CDR3 nucleotides are TGTGCCAGTAAAAGGGGAACAGGGTGGGGTGAAAAACTGTTTTTT.

The chain uses TRBV10-1 and TRBJ2-3, with D unclear. The CDR3 sequence is 12 residues long. Per germline, CDR1 WNHNN and CDR2 SYGVQD (reference sequence). Trimming removed 3 bases from V and 4 bases from J, with 5 bases in between. CDR3 sequence: CASSDSADTQYF. CDR3 sequence (DNA): TGCGCCAGCAGTGATAGTGCAGATACGCAGTATTTT.

V usage is TRBV5-6 and J usage is TRBJ1-2, with TRBD1 matching 7 bases. Germline values: CDR1 SGHDT, CDR2 YYEEEE. This CDR3 region has 13 residues. Germline trimming cut 7 bases from V and 4 bases from J; bases unmatched to any gene: 7. The DNA for the CDR3 is TGTGCCAGCGGACAGGACAGGCTCTATGGCTACACCTTC. It encodes CASGQDRLYGYTF.

This sequence joins TRBV5-4 and TRBJ2-7, with 9 bases fitting TRBD1. Unmatched junction bases numbered 3, after V lost 0 bases and J lost 2 bases. The CDR3 loop spans 15 amino acids. The V gene's germline CDR1 is SGHNT and CDR2 YYREEE (reference sequence). The CDR3 reads CASSLGRDRAYEQYF. CDR3 in DNA: TGTGCCAGCAGCTTGGGCCGGGACAGGGCCTACGAGCAGTACTTC.

The V gene is TRBV2, the J gene TRBJ2-7, with 8 bases lining up with TRBD1. The V and J ends lost 5 bases and 3 bases, in that order; junction bases with no gene match: 6. This CDR3 region has 14 residues. Germline values: CDR1 SNHLY, CDR2 FYNNEI. The CDR3, as DNA: TGTGCCAGCAGTCTGGGACAGGCTAACTACGAGCAGTACTTC. The encoded protein is CASSLGQANYEQYF.

J is TRBJ2-5 and V is TRBV12-3 or TRBV12-4; D call uncertain. The CDR3 extends over 13 amino acids. Trimming took off 5 bases at V and 2 bases at J, with 9 bases between the two ends. The CDR3 region is CASSTQRQETQYF. DNA for the CDR3: TGTGCCAGCAGTACTCAGAGGCAAGAGACCCAGTACTTC.

This clone is termed medium-sized. The J gene is TRBJ2-2, the V gene TRBV19; D possibly corresponds to TRBD2 (5 bases). Trimming stripped 3 bases from V and 4 bases from J, with 12 bases between. The CDR3 consists of 15 residues. Germline V CDR1 and CDR2: LNHDA, SQIVND (reference sequence). The CDR3 region is CASSITGVGTGELFF. The CDR3 DNA reads TGTGCCAGTAGTATCACCGGGGTAGGCACCGGGGAGCTGTTTTTT.

The J gene is TRBJ1-6, the V gene TRBV10-3; possible D gene TRBD1, 5 bases. V was trimmed by 5 bases and J by 10 bases, leaving 12 bases between them. Germline V CDR1 and CDR2: ENHRY, SYGVKD. CDR3 length: 13 residues. The CDR3, as DNA: TGTGCCATCAGTTCCCAGGGTCGGTCACCCCTCCACTTT. The encoded protein is CAISSQGRSPLHF.

This clone has just a few counts. Written as DNA, the CDR3 is TGTGCCAGCAGCGTCGAAGAGGGACAGTTCGTCTCTGGGGCCAACGTCCTGACTTTC. This sequence encodes CASSVEEGQFVSGANVLTF. The gene calls are TRBV11-2 and TRBJ2-6; 7 bases line up with TRBD1. Trimming removed 5 bases from V and 0 bases from J; junction bases left unmatched: 13. CDR3 length equals 19 residues. Germline CDR1 is SGHAT and CDR2 is FQNNGV.

The genes are TRBV27 and TRBJ2-7; 7 nucleotides line up with TRBD1. The CDR3 contains 14 residues. Trimming at V came to 5 bases and at J to 3 bases, leaving 7 bases not matched to a gene. The germline V gene has CDR1 MNHEY and CDR2 SMNVEV (reference sequence). For the CDR3, the DNA is TGTGCCAGCAGTCCGACAGGGAACAACTACGAGCAGTACTTC. Its protein is CASSPTGNNYEQYF.

This rearrangement joins TRBV7-3 to TRBJ2-1; 12 positions match TRBD2. The ends lost 5 bases at V and 7 bases at J; junction bases unmatched: 12. The CDR3 sequence is 17 residues long. Germline-derived CDR1 and CDR2 are SGHTA and FQGTGA. CDR3 amino acids: CASSLTAGTSGFNEQFF. For the CDR3, the DNA is TGTGCCAGCAGCCTCACGGCCGGGACTAGCGGGTTTAATGAGCAGTTCTTC.

Only one count was recorded for this clone. V gene TRBV28 combines with J gene TRBJ1-5, with D uncertain. CDR3 length equals 16 residues. Trimming shortened V by 1 base and J by 0 bases, and 10 bases separated the two germline ends. Germline assignment: CDR1 MDHEN and CDR2 SYDVKM. Here the CDR3 DNA reads TGTGCCAGCAGTTTATTGGAAGACTATAGCAATCAGCCCCAGCATTTT. Translated, it gives CASSLLEDYSNQPQHF.

The chain couples TRBV12-2 to TRBJ1-4; the DNA was not used to check the table's D call, TRBD1. TRBV12-2 is recorded as a pseudogene. CDR3 length: 17 amino acids. DNA of the CDR3: TGTGCAAGTCGCTTAAACCCGACAGGGTGGACTAATGAAAAACTGTTTTTT. Translated, it gives CASRLNPTGWTNEKLFF.

This clone was seen repeatedly, ten times or more. This chain links TRBV20-1 with TRBJ2-7; perhaps TRBD2 as D (7 bases). This CDR3 contains 13 residues. From germline, CDR1 is DFQATT and CDR2 SNEGSKA (reference sequence). V was shortened by 3 bases and J by 7 bases, with 16 bases between the two germline ends. This CDR3 reads CSASPGGPGEQYF. The CDR3 nucleotides read TGCAGTGCTAGTCCGGGGGGCCCCGGGGAGCAGTACTTC.